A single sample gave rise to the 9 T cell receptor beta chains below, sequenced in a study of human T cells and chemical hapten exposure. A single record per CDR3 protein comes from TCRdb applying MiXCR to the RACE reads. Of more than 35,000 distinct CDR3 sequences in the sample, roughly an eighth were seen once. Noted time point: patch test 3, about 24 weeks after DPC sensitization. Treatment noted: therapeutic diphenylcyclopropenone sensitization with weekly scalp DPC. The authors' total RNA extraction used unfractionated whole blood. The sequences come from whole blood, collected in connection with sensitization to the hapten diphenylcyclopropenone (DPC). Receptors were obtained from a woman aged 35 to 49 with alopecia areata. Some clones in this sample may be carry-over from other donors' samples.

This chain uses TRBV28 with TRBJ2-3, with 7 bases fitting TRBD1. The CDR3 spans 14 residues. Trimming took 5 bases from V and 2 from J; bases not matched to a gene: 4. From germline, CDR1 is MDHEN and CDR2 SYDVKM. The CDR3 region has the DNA TGTGCCAGCAGTACCACAGGGGACACAGATACGCAGTATTTT. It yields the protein CASSTTGDTDTQYF.

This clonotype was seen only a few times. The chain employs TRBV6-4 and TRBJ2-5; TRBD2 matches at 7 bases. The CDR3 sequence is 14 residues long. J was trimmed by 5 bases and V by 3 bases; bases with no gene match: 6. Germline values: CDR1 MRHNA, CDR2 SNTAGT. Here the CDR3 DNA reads TGTGCCAGCAGTGAGAACGGGGGAGGGGAGACCCAGTACTTC. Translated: CASSENGGGETQYF.

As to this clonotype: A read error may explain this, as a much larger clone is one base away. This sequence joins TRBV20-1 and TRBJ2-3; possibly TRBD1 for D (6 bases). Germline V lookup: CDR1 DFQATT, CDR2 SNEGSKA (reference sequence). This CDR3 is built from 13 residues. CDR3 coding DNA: TGCTGTGCTCCTAGGACAGGCACAGATACGCAGTATTTT. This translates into CCAPRTGTDTQYF.

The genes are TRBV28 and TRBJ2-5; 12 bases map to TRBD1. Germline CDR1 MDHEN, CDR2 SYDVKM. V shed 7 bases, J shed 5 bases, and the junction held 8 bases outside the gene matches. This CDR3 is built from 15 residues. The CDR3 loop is CASTSGTGGDETQYF. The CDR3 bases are TGTGCCAGCACCTCCGGGACAGGGGGCGATGAGACCCAGTACTTC. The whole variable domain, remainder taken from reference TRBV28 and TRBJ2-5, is DVKVTQSSRYLVKRTGEKVFLECVQDMDHENMFWYRQDPGLGLRLIYFSYDVKMKEKGDIPEGYSVSREKKERFSLILESASTNQTSMYLCASTSGTGGDETQYFGPGTRLLVL.

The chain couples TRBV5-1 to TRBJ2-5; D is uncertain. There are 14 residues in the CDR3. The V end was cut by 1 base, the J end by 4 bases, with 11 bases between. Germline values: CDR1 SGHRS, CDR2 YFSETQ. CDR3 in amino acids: CASSLRAQGETQYF. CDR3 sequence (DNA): TGCGCCAGCAGCTTGAGGGCCCAAGGAGAGACCCAGTACTTC.

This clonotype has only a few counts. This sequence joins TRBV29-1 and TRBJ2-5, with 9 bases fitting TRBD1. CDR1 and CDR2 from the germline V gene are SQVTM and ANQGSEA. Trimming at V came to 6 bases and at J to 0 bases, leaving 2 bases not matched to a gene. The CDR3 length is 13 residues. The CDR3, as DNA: TGCAGCGTACAGGGGGCCAACCAAGAGACCCAGTACTTC. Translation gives CSVQGANQETQYF.

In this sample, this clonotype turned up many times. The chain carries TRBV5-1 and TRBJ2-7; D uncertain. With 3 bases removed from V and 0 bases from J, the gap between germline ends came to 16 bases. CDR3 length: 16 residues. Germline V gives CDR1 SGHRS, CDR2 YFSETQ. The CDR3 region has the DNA TGCGCCAGCAGCTACCTAGGAGTCAGGAGCTCCTACGAGCAGTACTTC. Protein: CASSYLGVRSSYEQYF.

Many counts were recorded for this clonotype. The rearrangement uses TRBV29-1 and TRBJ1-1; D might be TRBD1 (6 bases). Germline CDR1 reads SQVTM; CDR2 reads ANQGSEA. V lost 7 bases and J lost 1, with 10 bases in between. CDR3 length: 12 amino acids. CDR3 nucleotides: TGCAGCGCAGGACAGAAGAACACTGAAGCTTTCTTT. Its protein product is CSAGQKNTEAFF.

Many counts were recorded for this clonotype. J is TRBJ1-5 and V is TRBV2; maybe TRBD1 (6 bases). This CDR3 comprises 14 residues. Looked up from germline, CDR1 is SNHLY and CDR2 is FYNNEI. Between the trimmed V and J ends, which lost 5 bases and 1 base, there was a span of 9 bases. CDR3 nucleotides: TGTGCCAGCAGTTATCAGGGGAGCAATCAGCCCCAGCATTTT. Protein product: CASSYQGSNQPQHF.